This TCR beta chain emerged from a study of OX40 agonist ivuxolimab in advanced cancers. Study as a whole: At 0.01 to 10 mg/kg, ivuxolimab was administered intravenously to patients every 2 weeks. Partial responses were achieved by three patients, one with hepatocellular carcinoma and two with cutaneous melanoma.

The V segment lost 3 bases and the J segment 2 bases; nucleotides outside the gene matches: 0. Germline assignment: CDR1 LNHNV and CDR2 YYDKDF (reference sequence). The CDR3 extends over 15 amino acids. Here immunoSEQ multiplex PCR was the method, and the copy in TCRdb shows in-frame clones only, minus some. The table records tens of thousands of clones, roughly 88% of them present only once. The rearrangement links TRBV15 to TRBJ1-3; TRBD1 agrees at 11 bases. The material sequenced was CD4+ or CD8+ T cells sorted from blood, taken in a trial of the OX40 agonist ivuxolimab. The sequence derives from an adult with an advanced solid tumor such as melanoma, head and neck, liver or kidney cancer. DNA of the CDR3: TGTGCCACCAGCAGGGACAGGGGGCCTGGAAACACCATATATTTT. Translated, it gives CATSRDRGPGNTIYF. Full variable domain (remainder filled in from reference TRBV15 and TRBJ1-3): DAMVIQNPRYQVTQFGKPVTLSCSQTLNHNVMYWYQQKSSQAPKLLFHYYDKDFNNEADTPDNFQSRRPNTSFCFLDIRSPGLGDTAMYLCATSRDRGPGNTIYFGEGSWLTVV.